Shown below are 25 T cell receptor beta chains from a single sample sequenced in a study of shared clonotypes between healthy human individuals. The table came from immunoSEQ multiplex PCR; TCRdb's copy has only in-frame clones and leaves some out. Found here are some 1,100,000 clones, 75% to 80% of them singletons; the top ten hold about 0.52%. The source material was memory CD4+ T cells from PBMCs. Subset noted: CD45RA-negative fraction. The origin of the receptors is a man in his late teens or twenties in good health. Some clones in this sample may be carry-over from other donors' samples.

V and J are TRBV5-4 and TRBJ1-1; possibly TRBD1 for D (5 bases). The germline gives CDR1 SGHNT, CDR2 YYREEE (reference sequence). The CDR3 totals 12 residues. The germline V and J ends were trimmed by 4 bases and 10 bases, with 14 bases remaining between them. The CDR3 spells CASSEGPTGAFF. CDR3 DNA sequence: TGTGCCAGCAGCGAGGGACCGACCGGAGCTTTCTTT.

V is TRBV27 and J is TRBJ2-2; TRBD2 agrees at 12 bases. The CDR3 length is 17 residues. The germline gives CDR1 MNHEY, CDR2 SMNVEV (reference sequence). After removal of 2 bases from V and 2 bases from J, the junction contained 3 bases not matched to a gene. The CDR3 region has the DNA TGTGCCAGCAGTTTACTAGCGGGAGGGTACAACACCGGGGAGCTGTTTTTT. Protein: CASSLLAGGYNTGELFF.

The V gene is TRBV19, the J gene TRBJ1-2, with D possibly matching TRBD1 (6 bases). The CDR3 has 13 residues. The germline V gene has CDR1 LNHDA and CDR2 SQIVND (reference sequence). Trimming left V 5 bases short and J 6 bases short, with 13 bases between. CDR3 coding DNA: TGTGCCAGTAGTCGGGGGGCGCGTAATGGCTACACCTTC. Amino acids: CASSRGARNGYTF.

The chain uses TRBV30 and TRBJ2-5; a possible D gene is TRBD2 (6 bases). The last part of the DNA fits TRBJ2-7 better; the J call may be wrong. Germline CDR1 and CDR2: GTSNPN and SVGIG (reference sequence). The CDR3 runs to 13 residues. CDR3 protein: CAWAGLADYEQYF. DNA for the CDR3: TGTGCCTGGGCCGGGTTAGCGGACTACGAGCAGTACTTC.

The CDR3, as DNA: TGTGCCAGCAGCCCCCAGTCGGGGGTGAACACTGAAGCTTTCTTT. Translated, it gives CASSPQSGVNTEAFF. V usage is TRBV9 and J usage is TRBJ1-1; D may be TRBD1 (5 bases). This CDR3 comprises 15 residues. Trimming cost V 4 bases and J 0 bases, with 13 bases left between them. Per germline, CDR1 SGDLS and CDR2 YYNGEE.

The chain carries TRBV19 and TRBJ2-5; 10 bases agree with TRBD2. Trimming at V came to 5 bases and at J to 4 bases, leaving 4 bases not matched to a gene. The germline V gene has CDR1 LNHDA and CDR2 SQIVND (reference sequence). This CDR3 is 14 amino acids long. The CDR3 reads CASSVLAGGETQYF. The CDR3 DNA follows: TGTGCCAGTAGTGTTTTAGCGGGAGGAGAGACCCAGTACTTC.

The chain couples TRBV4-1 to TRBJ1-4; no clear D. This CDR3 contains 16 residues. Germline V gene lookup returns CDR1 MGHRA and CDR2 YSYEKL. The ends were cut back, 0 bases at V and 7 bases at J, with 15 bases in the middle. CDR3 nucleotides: TGCGCCAGCAGCCAAGAGATCATAGGGAAGGGTGAAAAACTGTTTTTT. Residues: CASSQEIIGKGEKLFF.

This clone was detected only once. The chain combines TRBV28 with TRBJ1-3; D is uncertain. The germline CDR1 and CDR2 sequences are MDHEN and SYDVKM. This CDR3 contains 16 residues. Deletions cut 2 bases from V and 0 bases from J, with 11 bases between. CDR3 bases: TGTGCCAGCAGTTTAGTCCCAGGCGCCTCTGGAAACACCATATATTTT. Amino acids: CASSLVPGASGNTIYF.

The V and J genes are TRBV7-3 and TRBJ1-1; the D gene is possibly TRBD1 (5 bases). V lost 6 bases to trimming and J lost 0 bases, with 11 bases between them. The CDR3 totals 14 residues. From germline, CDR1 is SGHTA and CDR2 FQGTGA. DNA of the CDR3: TGTGCCAGCAGACCTGACAGCCTGAACACTGAAGCTTTCTTT. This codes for CASRPDSLNTEAFF.

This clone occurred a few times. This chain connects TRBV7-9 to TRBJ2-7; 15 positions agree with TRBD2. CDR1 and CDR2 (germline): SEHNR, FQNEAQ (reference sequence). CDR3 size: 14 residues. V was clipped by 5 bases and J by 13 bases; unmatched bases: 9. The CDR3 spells CASSAGTSGRLIYF. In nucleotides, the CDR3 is TGTGCCAGCAGCGCGGGGACTAGCGGGAGGCTTATCTACTTC. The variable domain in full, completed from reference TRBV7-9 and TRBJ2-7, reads DTGVSQNPRHKITKRGQNVTFRCDPISEHNRLYWYRQTLGQGPEFLTYFQNEAQLEKSRLLSDRFSAERPKGSFSTLEIQRTEQGDSAMYLCASSAGTSGRLIYFGPGTRLTVT.

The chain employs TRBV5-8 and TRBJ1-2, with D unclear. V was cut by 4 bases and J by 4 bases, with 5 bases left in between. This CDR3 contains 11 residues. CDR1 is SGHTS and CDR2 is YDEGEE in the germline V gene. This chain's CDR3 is CASSIGYGYTF. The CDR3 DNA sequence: TGTGCCAGCAGCATAGGCTATGGCTACACCTTC.

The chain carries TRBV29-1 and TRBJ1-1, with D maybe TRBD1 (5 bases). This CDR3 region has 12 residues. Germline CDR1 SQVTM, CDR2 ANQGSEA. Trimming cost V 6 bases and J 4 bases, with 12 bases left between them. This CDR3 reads CSVDLRGTEAFF. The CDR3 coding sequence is TGCAGCGTAGACCTAAGGGGCACTGAAGCTTTCTTT.

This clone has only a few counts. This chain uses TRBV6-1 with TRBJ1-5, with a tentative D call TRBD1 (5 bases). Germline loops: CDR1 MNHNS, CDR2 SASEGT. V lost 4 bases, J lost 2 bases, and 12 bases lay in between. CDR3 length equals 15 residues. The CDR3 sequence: CASSVWDGRNQPQHF. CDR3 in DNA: TGTGCCAGCAGTGTATGGGACGGGCGCAATCAGCCCCAGCATTTT.

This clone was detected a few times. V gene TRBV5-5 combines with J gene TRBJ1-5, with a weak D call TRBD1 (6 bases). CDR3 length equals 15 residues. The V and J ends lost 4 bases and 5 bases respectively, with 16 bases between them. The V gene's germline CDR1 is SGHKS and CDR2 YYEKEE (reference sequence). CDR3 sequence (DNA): TGTGCCAGCAGCCTGGTACAGGGTCGGGATCAGCCCCAGCATTTT. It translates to CASSLVQGRDQPQHF.

The CDR3 sequence is CASSTLQETQYF. CDR3 in DNA: TGTGCCAGCAGCACCCTCCAAGAGACCCAGTACTTC. The V call is TRBV7-6, the J call TRBJ2-5; D is undetermined. This CDR3 is built from 12 residues. Deletions cut 5 bases from V and 1 base from J, with 5 bases between. The germline V gene encodes CDR1 SGHVS and CDR2 FNYEAQ.

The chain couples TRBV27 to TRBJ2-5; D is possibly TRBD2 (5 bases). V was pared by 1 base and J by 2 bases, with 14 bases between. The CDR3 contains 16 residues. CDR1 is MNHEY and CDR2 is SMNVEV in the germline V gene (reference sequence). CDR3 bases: TGTGCCAGCAGTTTATACCTAAGACCGGGGCAAGAGACCCAGTACTTC. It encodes CASSLYLRPGQETQYF.

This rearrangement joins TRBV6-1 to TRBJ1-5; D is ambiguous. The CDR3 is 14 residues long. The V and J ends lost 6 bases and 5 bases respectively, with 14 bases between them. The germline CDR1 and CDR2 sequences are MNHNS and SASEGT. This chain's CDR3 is CASSHTLGDQPQHF. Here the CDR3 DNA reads TGTGCCAGCAGCCATACTCTGGGCGATCAGCCCCAGCATTTT.

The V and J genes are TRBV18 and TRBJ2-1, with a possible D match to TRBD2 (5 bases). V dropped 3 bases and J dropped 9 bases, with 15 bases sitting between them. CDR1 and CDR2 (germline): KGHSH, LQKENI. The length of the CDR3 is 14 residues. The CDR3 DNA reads TGTGCCAGCTCACCGCCGGGATCGAAGCCTGAGCAGTTCTTC. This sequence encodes CASSPPGSKPEQFF.

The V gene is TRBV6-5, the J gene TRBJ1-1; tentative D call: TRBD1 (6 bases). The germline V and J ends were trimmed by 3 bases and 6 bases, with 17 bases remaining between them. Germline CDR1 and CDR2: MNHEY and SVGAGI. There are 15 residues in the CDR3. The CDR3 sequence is CASSYWGPQGSEAFF. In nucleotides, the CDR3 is TGTGCCAGCAGTTATTGGGGGCCCCAGGGATCTGAAGCTTTCTTT.

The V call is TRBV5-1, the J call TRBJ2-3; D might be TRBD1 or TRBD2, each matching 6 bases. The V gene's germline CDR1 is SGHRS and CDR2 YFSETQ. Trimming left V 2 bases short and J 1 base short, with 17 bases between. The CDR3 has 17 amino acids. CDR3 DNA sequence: TGCGCCAGCAGCTTAGATAAACACAGGGAGGGCACAGATACGCAGTATTTT. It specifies CASSLDKHREGTDTQYF.

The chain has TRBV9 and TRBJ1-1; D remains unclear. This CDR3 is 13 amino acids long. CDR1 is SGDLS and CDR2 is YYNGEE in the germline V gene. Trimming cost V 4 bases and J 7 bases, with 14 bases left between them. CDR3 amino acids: CASSQFYGGEAFF. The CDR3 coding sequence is TGTGCCAGCAGCCAATTCTATGGCGGTGAAGCTTTCTTT.

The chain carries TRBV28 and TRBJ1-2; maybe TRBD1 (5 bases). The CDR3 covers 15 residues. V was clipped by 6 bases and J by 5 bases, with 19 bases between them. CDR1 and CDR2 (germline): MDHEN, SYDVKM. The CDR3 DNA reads TGTGCCAGCAGGGGGTGGGGCGATTTTAGTTATGGCTACACCTTC. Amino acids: CASRGWGDFSYGYTF.

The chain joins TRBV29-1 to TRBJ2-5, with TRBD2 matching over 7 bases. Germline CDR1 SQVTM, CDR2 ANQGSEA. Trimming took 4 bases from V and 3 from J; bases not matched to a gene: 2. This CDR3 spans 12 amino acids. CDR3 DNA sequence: TGCAGCGTTGGCGGGACTAAAGAGACCCAGTACTTC. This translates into CSVGGTKETQYF.

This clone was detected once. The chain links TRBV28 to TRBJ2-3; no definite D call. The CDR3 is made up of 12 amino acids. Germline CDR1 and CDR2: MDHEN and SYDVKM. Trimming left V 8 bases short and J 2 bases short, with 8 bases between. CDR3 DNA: TGTGCCAGCGGGCAGTTCACAGATACGCAGTATTTT. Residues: CASGQFTDTQYF.

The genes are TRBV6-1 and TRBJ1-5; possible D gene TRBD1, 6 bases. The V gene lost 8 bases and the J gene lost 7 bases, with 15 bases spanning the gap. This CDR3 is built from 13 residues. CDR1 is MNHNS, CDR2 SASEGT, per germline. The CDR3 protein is CASQTPQGQPQHF. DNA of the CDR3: TGTGCCAGCCAGACACCTCAGGGGCAGCCCCAGCATTTT.